This T cell receptor beta chain was retrieved from a study of CD8+ T cells in alopecia areata. Treatment indicated: oral pan-JAK inhibitor, 5-10 mg twice daily. Sequencing templates came from extracted RNA that was reverse transcribed into cDNA. Produced via immunoSEQ multiplex PCR; TCRdb's table is partial and in-frame only. The data show roughly 120,000 clones, with approximately 51% seen just once and about 3.2% held by the top ten. Per the germline V gene, CDR1 is SNHLY and CDR2 is FYNNEI. The CDR3 runs to 15 residues. V trimming: 4 bases; J trimming: 0 bases; junction bases outside the gene matches: 3.

This sample comprised CD4+ T cells sorted from blood, obtained at week 24, from a patient treated with tofacitinib. This chain connects TRBV2 to TRBJ2-5; 9 bases align to TRBD2. This sequence originates from a human donor with alopecia areata. CDR3 amino acids: CASSALAGHQETQYF. The DNA of the CDR3 is TGTGCCAGCAGTGCCCTAGCGGGGCACCAAGAGACCCAGTACTTC.